Listed below are T cell receptor beta chains from one sample, sequenced in a study of technical replicates of blood from a handful of donors. The assay was immunoSEQ multiplex PCR, and TCRdb's table has in-frame clones only and misses some. The table records 75,000 to 100,000 clones, around 96% of them present only once. The sequenced sample was T cells isolated from PBMCs. All receptors come from a human donor in good health. The CDR3 runs from the conserved cysteine through the conserved F or W. D genes are given only for firm matches.

cdr3_aa cdr3_nt j_call v_call d_call
CASTYPGRASEQFF TGTGCCAGCACCTATCCCGGGAGGGCTTCTGAGCAGTTCTTC TRBJ2-1 TRBV7-2 TRBD2
CASSLRTSGARYNEQFF TGTGCTAGCAGCTTGAGGACTAGCGGGGCCCGCTACAATGAGCAGTTCTTC TRBJ2-1 TRBV7-7 TRBD2
CASSWTGGVQNEKLFF TGTGCCAGCAGTTGGACAGGGGGAGTTCAAAATGAAAAACTGTTTTTT TRBJ1-4 TRBV28 TRBD1
CAWSVRGEVQPQHF TGTGCCTGGAGTGTACGAGGTGAAGTTCAGCCCCAGCATTTT TRBJ1-5 TRBV30 .
CAIGSDSLNTEAFF TGTGCCATCGGATCGGACAGCTTGAACACTGAAGCTTTCTTT TRBJ1-1 TRBV10-3 .
CASSSAQGGGYGYTF TGTGCCAGCAGTTCGGCTCAGGGGGGAGGCTATGGCTACACCTTC TRBJ1-2 TRBV28 TRBD1
CASSLEGLAGIYEQYF TGCGCCAGCAGCTTGGAAGGACTAGCGGGAATATATGAGCAGTACTTC TRBJ2-7 TRBV5-1 TRBD2
CASSLILGAFAGYTF TGTGCCAGCAGCTTAATCCTGGGGGCATTTGCAGGCTACACCTTC TRBJ1-2 TRBV11-2 .
CASSPQGNQPQHF TGTGCCAGCAGTCCACAGGGTAATCAGCCCCAGCATTTT TRBJ1-5 TRBV6-5 .
CASSLGGFTDTQYF TGTGCCAGCAGCTTAGGTGGCTTCACAGATACGCAGTATTTT TRBJ2-3 TRBV7-2 .
CASSLYGTGSYEQYF TGTGCCAGCAGTCTTTACGGGACAGGTTCCTACGAGCAGTACTTC TRBJ2-7 TRBV6-4 TRBD1
CASSRDRGYEQYF TGTGCCAGCAGTCGGGACAGGGGCTACGAGCAGTACTTC TRBJ2-7 TRBV6-5 TRBD1
CASSLERTGGFQPQHF TGTGCCAGCAGTTTGGAAAGGACAGGGGGCTTTCAGCCCCAGCATTTT TRBJ1-5 TRBV28 TRBD1
CASSLIRGNEQFF TGTGCCAGCAGCTTAATCCGAGGGAATGAGCAGTTCTTC TRBJ2-1 TRBV7-2 .